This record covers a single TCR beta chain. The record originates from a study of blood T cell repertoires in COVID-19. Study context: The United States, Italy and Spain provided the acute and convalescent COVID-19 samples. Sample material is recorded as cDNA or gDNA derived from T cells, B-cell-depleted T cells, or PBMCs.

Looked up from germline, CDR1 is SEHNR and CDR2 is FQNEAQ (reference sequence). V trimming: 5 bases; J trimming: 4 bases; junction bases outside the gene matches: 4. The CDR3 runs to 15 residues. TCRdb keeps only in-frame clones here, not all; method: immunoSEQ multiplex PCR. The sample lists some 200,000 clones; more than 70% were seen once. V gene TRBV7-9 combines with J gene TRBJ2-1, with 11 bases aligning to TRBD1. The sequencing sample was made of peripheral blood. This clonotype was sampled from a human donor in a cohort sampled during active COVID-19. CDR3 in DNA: TGTGCCAGCAGCCCCGGGACAGGGGGATACAATGAGCAGTTCTTC. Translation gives CASSPGTGGYNEQFF.